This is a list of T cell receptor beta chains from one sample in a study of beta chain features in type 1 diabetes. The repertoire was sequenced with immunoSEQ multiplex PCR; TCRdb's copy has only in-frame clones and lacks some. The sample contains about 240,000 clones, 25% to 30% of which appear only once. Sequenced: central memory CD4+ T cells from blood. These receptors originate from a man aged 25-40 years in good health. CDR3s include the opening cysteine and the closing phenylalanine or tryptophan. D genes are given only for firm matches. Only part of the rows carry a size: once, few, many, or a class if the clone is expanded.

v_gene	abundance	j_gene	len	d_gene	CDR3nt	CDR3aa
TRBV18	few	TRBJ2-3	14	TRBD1	TGTGCCAGCTCACCCCGACAGGGAAAAGATACGCAGTATTTT	CASSPRQGKDTQYF
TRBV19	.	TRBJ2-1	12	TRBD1	TGTGCCAGTAGGAAGGGGACAGAGGAGCAGTTCTTC	CASRKGTEEQFF
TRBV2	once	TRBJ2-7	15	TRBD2	TGTGCCAGCAACGAATGGACTAGCGTGTCTCACGAGCAGTACTTC	CASNEWTSVSHEQYF
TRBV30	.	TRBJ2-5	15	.	TGTGCCTCCTCTGGACACCAAGGGTCGGAAGAGACCCAGTACTTC	CASSGHQGSEETQYF
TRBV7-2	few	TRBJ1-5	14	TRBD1	TGTGCCAGCAGCCCACCAGGGGGGAGTCAGCCCCAGCATTTT	CASSPPGGSQPQHF
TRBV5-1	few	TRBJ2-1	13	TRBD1	TGCGCCAGCAGCTTGGTAGGGGGCGATGAGCAGTTCTTC	CASSLVGGDEQFF
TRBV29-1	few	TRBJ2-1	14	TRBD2	TGCAGCGTCCGGGGGACTAGCGGGGGCCACGAGCAGTTCTTC	CSVRGTSGGHEQFF
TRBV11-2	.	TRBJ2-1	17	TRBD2	TGTGCCAGCAGCTTAGCTCCCGGGACTAGCGGGACAAATGAGCAGTTCTTC	CASSLAPGTSGTNEQFF
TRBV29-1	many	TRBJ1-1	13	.	TGCAGCGGCTTGGGACAACGGAACACTGAAGCTTTCTTT	CSGLGQRNTEAFF
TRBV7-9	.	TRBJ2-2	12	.	TGTGCATCGGGACCGAACACCGGGGAGCTGTTTTTT	CASGPNTGELFF
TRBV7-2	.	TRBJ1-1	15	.	TGTGCCAGCAGCTTAGAAGGGGGGAGACGGACTGAAGCTTTCTTT	CASSLEGGRRTEAFF
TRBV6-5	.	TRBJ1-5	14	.	TGTGCCAGCAGATCTGGGTATGGAAATCAGCCCCAGCATTTT	CASRSGYGNQPQHF
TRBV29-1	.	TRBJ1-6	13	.	TGCAGCGTTCGGGACGGAGGACCATCACCCCTCCACTTT	CSVRDGGPSPLHF
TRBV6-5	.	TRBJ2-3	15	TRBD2	TGTGCCAGCAGTCTGGGACTAGCGGGACTGGATACGCAGTATTTT	CASSLGLAGLDTQYF
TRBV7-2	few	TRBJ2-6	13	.	TGTGCTAGGGGGGATACTGGGGCCAACGTCCTGACTTTC	CARGDTGANVLTF
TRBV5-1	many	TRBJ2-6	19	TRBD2	TGCGCCAGCAGCCCGGGGACTAGCGGGTCCCCCACTGGGGCCAACGTCCTGACTTTC	CASSPGTSGSPTGANVLTF
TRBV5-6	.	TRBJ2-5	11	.	TGTGCCAGCAGCCAAAAAGAGACCCAGTACTTC	CASSQKETQYF
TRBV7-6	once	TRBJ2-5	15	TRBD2	TGTGCCAGCAGCTCCCGCGGGGGAAACCCAGGGACCCAGTACTTC	CASSSRGGNPGTQYF
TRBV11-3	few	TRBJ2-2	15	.	TGTGCCAGCAGCTCTGTAAAGACGTCTGGCGGGGAGCTGTTTTTT	CASSSVKTSGGELFF
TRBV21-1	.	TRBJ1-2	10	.	TGTGCCAGCAGCTGCGGGTGCTACACCTTC	CASSCGCYTF
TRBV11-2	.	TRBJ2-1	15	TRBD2	TGTGCCAGCAGCTTAGGAGCGGGGGGTTACAATGAGCAGTTCTTC	CASSLGAGGYNEQFF
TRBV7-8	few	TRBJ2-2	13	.	TGTGCCAGCAGCCCGGGGGGACACGGGGAGCTGTTTTTT	CASSPGGHGELFF
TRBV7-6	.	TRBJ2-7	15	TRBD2	TGTGCCAGCAGCTCCCCGGGACTAGCGGGTGTCGAGCAGTACTTC	CASSSPGLAGVEQYF
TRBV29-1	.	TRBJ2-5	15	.	TGCAGCGTCTTTGGGCAAGCGGGTTTTGGGGAGACCCAGTACTTC	CSVFGQAGFGETQYF
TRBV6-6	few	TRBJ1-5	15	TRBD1	TGTGCCAGCAGTCAGGACAGGGGGCTTGATCAGCCCCAGCATTTT	CASSQDRGLDQPQHF
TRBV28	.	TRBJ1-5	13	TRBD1	TGTGCCACCGCACAGGGGCTTAATCAGCCCCAGCATTTT	CATAQGLNQPQHF
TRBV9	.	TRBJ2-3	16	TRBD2	TGTGCCAGCAGCTCCGGGACTAGCGGACAATGGGATACGCAGTATTTT	CASSSGTSGQWDTQYF
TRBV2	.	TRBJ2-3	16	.	TGTGCCAGCAGTGGGGGGGACAAGTTTAGCACAGATACGCAGTATTTT	CASSGGDKFSTDTQYF
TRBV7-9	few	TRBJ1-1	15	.	TGTGCCAGCAGCTTAGGATCGGGGGGCGACACTGAAGCTTTCTTT	CASSLGSGGDTEAFF
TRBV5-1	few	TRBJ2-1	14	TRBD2	TGCGCCAGCAGCTTCGGGACTACCTACAATGAGCAGTTCTTC	CASSFGTTYNEQFF
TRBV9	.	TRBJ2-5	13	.	TGTGCCAGCAGCGGATTCAAACCAGAGACCCAGTACTTC	CASSGFKPETQYF
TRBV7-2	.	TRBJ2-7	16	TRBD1	TGTGCCAGCAGCTTAACTTACCGGGACAGGGGAAGCGAGCAGTACTTC	CASSLTYRDRGSEQYF
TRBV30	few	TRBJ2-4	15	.	TGTGCCTGGAGTGTTGGGGGGCCGGTGGGGAACATTCAGTACTTC	CAWSVGGPVGNIQYF
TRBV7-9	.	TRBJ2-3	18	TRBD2	TGTGCCAGCAGATCCCCGGGGCTAGCGGCGAATCACACAGATACGCAGTATTTT	CASRSPGLAANHTDTQYF
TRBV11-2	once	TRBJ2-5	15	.	TGTGCCAGCAGCTATAGGACAGCAGATCAAGAGACCCAGTACTTC	CASSYRTADQETQYF
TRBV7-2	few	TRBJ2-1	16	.	TGTGCCAGCAGCCTCCACTTCGACACACAGGCCAATGAGCAGTTCTTC	CASSLHFDTQANEQFF
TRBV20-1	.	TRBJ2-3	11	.	TGCAGTGCCCACCTCGGGGATACGCAGTATTTT	CSAHLGDTQYF